This TCR beta chain was sequenced in a study of T cells in Graves' hyperthyroidism and ophthalmopathy. CDR3 size: 14 residues. From germline, CDR1 is SGHNT and CDR2 YYREEE (reference sequence). The V segment lost 4 bases and the J segment 7 bases; nucleotides outside the gene matches: 5. In its sample, this clonotype was seen a few times. Its target is not known. Uncontrolled infection, other autoimmune disease, pregnancy and lactation each barred patients from inclusion. Broader study findings: Blood held most thyroid clonotypes expanded above 0.001 frequency.

Amplified TCR beta CDR3 regions came from RNA transcripts. The study used the HTBI primer set for a first-round RT-PCR of the TCR CDR3. TCRdb analysed the multiplex PCR reads with MiXCR anew, one entry per CDR3 protein. The data contain 600,000 to 650,000 distinct CDR3 sequences, roughly 15% of them seen just once; the ten biggest clones take up 3.8%. The chain uses TRBV5-4 and TRBJ1-6; 7 bases line up with TRBD1. The sample comprised blood. The source of this sequence is a woman aged 25 to 39 with Graves' hyperthyroidism. CDR3 nucleotide sequence: TGTGCCAGCAGCACCGGGACAGTCAATTCACCCCTCCACTTT. Translation: CASSTGTVNSPLHF.